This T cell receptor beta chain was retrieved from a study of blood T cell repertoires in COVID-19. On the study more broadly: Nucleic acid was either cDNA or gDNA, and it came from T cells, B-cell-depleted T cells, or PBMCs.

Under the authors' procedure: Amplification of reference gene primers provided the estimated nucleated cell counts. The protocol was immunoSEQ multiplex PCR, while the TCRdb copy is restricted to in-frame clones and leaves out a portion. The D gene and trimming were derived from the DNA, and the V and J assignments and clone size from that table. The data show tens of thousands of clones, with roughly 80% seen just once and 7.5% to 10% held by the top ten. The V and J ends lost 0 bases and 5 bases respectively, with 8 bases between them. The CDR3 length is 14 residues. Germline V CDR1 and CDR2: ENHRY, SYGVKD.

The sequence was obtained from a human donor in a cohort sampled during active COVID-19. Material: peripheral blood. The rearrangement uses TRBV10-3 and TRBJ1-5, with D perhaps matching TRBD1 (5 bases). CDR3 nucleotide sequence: TGTGCCATCAGTGAGTCGGGGGGTGATCAGCCCCAGCATTTT. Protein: CAISESGGDQPQHF.